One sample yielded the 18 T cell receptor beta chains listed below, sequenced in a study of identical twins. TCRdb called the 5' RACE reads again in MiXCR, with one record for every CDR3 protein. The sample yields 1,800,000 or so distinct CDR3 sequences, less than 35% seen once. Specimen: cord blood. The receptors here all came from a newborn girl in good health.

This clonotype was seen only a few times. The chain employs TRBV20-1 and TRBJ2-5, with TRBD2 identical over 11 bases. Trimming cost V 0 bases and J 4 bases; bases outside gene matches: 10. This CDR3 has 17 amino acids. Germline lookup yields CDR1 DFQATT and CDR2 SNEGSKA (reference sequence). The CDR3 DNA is TGCAGTGCTAGAGACTCCCTGCCTAGCGGGGGGTTAGAGACCCAGTACTTC. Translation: CSARDSLPSGGLETQYF.

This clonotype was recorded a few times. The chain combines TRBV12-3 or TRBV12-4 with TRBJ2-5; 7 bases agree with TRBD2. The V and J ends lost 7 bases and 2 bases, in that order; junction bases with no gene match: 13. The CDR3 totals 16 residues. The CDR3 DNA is TGTGCCAGCACCAACAGCAGAGCGGGGATACAAGAGACCCAGTACTTC. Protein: CASTNSRAGIQETQYF.

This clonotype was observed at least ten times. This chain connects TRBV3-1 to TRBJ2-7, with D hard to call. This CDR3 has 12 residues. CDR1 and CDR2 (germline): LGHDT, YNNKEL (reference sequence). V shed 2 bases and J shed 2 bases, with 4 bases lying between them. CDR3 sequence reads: CASSQLTYEQYF. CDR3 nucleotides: TGTGCCAGCAGCCAACTCACCTACGAGCAGTACTTC.

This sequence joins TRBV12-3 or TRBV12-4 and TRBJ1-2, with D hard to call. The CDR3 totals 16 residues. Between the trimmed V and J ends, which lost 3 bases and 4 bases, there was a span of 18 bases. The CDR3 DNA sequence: TGTGCCAGCAGTTTCCAACAGCTCCTCGGAATCTATGGCTACACCTTC. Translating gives CASSFQQLLGIYGYTF.

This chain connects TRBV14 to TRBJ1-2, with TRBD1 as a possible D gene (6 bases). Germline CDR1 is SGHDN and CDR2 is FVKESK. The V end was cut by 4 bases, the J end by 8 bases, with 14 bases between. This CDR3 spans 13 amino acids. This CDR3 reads CASSPRQAGGYTF. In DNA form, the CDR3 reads TGTGCCAGCAGCCCTAGACAGGCGGGCGGCTACACCTTC.

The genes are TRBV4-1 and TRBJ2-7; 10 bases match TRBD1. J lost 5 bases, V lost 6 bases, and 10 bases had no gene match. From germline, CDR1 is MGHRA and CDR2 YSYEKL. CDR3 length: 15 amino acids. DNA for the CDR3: TGCGCCAGCAGAGGGGACAGGGGATTTTTGCACGAGCAGTACTTC. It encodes CASRGDRGFLHEQYF.

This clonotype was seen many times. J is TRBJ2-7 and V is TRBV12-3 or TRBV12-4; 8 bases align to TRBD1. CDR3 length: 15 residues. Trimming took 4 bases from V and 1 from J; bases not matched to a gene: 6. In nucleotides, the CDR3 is TGTGCCAGCAGTTCGCGGACAGGGTCTTCCTACGAGCAGTACTTC. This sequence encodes CASSSRTGSSYEQYF.

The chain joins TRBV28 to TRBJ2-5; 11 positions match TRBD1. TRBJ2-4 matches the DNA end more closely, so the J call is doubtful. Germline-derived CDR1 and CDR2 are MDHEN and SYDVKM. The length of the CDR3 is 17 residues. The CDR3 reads CASSLGGTGGAKNIQYF. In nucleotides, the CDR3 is TGTGCCAGCAGTTTAGGGGGGACAGGGGGGGCCAAAAACATTCAGTACTTC.

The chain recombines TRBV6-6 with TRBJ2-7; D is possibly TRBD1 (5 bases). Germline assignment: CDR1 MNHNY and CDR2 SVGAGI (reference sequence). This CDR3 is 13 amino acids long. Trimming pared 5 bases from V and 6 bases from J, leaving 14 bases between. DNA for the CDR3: TGTGCCAGCAGTCGAGCCACAAGGGGCGAGCAGTACTTC. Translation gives CASSRATRGEQYF.

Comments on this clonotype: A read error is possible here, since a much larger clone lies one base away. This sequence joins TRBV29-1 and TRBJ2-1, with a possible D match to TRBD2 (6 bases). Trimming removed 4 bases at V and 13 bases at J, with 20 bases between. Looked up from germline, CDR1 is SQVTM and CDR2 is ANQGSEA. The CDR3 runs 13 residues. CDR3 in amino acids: CSVARLVQETQFF. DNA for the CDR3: TGCAGCGTTGCCAGACTAGTCCAAGAGACCCAGTTCTTC.

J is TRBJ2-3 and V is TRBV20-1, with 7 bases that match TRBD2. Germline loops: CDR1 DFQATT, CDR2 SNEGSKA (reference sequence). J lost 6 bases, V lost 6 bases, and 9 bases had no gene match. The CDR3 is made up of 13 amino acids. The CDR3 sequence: CSARREAADTQYF. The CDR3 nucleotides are TGCAGTGCCCGACGGGAGGCCGCGGATACGCAGTATTTT.

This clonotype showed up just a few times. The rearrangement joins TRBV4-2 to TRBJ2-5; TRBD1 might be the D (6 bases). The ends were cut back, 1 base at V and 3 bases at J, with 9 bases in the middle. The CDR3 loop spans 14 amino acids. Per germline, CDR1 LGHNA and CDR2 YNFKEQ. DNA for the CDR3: TGTGCCAGCAGCCAAGTTCGGACAGAAGAGACCCAGTACTTC. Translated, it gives CASSQVRTEETQYF.

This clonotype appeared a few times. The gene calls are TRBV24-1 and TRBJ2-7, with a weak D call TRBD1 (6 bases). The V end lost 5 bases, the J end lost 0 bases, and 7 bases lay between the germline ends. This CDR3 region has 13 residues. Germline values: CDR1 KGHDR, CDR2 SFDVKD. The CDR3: CATSGTASYEQYF. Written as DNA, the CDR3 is TGTGCCACCAGTGGGACAGCCTCCTACGAGCAGTACTTC.

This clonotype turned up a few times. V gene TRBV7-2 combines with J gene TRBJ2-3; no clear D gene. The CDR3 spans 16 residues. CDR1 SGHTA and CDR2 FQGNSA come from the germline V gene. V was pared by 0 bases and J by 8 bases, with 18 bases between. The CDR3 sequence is CASSLARVADRSTQYF. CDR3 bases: TGTGCCAGCAGCTTAGCTAGAGTAGCCGATAGGTCTACGCAGTATTTT. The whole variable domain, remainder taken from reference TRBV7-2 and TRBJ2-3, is GAGVSQSPSNKVTEKGKDVELRCDPISGHTALYWYRQSLGQGLEFLIYFQGNSAPDKSGLPSDRFSAERTGGSVSTLTIQRTQQEDSAVYLCASSLARVADRSTQYFGPGTRLTVL.

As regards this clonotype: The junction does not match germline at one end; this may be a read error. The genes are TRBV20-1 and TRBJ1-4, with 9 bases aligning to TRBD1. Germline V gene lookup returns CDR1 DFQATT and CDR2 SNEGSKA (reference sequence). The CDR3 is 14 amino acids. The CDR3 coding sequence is TGTAGTGCTAGTGGACAGGGGCGGGGTGAAAAACTGTTTTTT. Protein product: CSASGQGRGEKLFF.

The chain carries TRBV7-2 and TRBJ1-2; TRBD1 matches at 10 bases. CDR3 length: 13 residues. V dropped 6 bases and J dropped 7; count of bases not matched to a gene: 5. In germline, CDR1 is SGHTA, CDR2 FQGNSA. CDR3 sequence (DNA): TGTGCCAGCAGAGGGGGACAGGGGTTTGGCTACACCTTC. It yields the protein CASRGGQGFGYTF.

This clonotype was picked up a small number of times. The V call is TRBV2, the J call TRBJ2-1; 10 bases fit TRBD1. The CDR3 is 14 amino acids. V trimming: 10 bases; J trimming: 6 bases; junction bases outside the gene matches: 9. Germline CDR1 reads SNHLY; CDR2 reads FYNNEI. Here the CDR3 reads CATERDRGFNEQFF. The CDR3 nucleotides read TGTGCCACCGAAAGGGACAGGGGCTTCAATGAGCAGTTCTTC.

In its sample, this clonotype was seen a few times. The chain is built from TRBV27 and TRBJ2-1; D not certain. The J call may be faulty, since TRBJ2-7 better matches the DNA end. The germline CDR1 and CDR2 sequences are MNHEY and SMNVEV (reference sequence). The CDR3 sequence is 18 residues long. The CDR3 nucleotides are TGTGCCAGCAGTCCACGGATAGACTCCGCGAGCTCCTACAATGAGCAGTACTTC. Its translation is CASSPRIDSASSYNEQYF.